The rows below give T cell receptor beta chains drawn from one sample of a study of T cell responses to AZD1222 COVID-19 vaccine. Method: immunoSEQ multiplex PCR; TCRdb's copy keeps in-frame clones and lacks some. The sample lists about 100,000 clones, 80% to 95% occurring once. The specimen comprised peripheral blood, sampled on day 0 of AZD1222 vaccination. The receptors shown here come from an adult in good health. CDR3s include the opening cysteine and the closing phenylalanine or tryptophan. The D gene is left open where the match is weak. Rows may omit the clone size; those that give it use once, few, many or a size class.

d_gene	v_gene	abundance	j_gene	CDR3nt	CDR3aa
.	TRBV30	.	TRBJ2-2	TGTGCCTGGACCATCACCCCACTTAACACCGGGGAGCTGTTTTTT	CAWTITPLNTGELFF
.	TRBV6-1	.	TRBJ1-5	TGTGCCAGCAGTGAAGGCAAACAGGCAAAGCCCCAGCATTTT	CASSEGKQAKPQHF
.	TRBV3-1/TRBV3-2	once	TRBJ1-3	TGTGTCAGCAGCTTCCCCGGGACGGGTGGAAACACCATATATTTT	CVSSFPGTGGNTIYF
.	TRBV28	.	TRBJ1-5	TGTGCCAGCAGTCAACTGAGGGGAAATCAGCCCCAGCATTTT	CASSQLRGNQPQHF
.	TRBV7-3	.	TRBJ1-1	TGTGCCAGCAGCTTAACGCGGGTACGGCCTGAAGCTTTCTTT	CASSLTRVRPEAFF
.	TRBV18	once	TRBJ1-6	TGTGCCAGCTCACTACAGGGAGAAGATAATTCACCCCTCCACTTT	CASSLQGEDNSPLHF
TRBD2	TRBV2	.	TRBJ2-3	TGTGCCAGCAGGGAGCGGGAAGTTACAGATACGCAGTATTTT	CASREREVTDTQYF
.	TRBV25-1	.	TRBJ2-1	TGTGCCAGCAGTAGGCAGGGAAGCTACAATGAGCAGTTCTTC	CASSRQGSYNEQFF
.	TRBV11-1	once	TRBJ1-5	TGTGCCAGCAGCTTAGAAAGGGTCAGGCAGCCCCAGCATTTT	CASSLERVRQPQHF
.	TRBV29-1	.	TRBJ1-1	TGCAGCGTTCACGACAGGCCCCAAGCCCTTGAAGCTTTCTTT	CSVHDRPQALEAFF
.	TRBV6-5	.	TRBJ1-2	TGTGCCATCGGCGAGGGGGGAAACTATGGCTACACCTTC	CAIGEGGNYGYTF
.	TRBV28	.	TRBJ1-3	TGTGCCAGCAGTTTACCGGGACGCTCGAACACCATATATTTT	CASSLPGRSNTIYF
TRBD2	TRBV11-2	.	TRBJ2-7	TGTGCCAGCAGCTTACAGCGGGACTCCTACGAGCAGTACTTC	CASSLQRDSYEQYF
TRBD2	TRBV7-9	.	TRBJ2-3	TGTGCCAGCAGCGAAAGACTAGCGGGAGGCACAGATACGCAGTATTTT	CASSERLAGGTDTQYF
TRBD1	TRBV30	.	TRBJ1-1	TGTGCCTGGAGTCGGGACAGTTTGTCTGAAGCTTTCTTT	CAWSRDSLSEAFF
TRBD2	TRBV29-1	.	TRBJ2-1	TGCAGCGTGACCGGGACTACCCATGAGCAGTTCTTC	CSVTGTTHEQFF
.	TRBV7-6	.	TRBJ2-1	TGTGCCAGCAGCAGCCAAACGGGAGTAGTCTACAATGAGCAGTTCTTC	CASSSQTGVVYNEQFF
TRBD1	TRBV6-6	.	TRBJ1-6	TGTGCCAGCATCCCGGGACAGACCTCTTCACCCCTCCACTTT	CASIPGQTSSPLHF
TRBD1	TRBV5-5	.	TRBJ1-5	TGTGCCAGCAGCTTAAGGGGACAGGGAGAGGGCAATCAGCCCCAGCATTTT	CASSLRGQGEGNQPQHF
TRBD2	TRBV7-8	.	TRBJ2-6	TGTGCCAGCAGTTTAAGAGTACTAGCGGGAACCTCTGGGGCCAACGTCCTGACTTTC	CASSLRVLAGTSGANVLTF
.	TRBV19	.	TRBJ2-7	TGTGCCAGTAGTATAGCAGGGCTCTCCTACGAGCAGTACTTC	CASSIAGLSYEQYF
.	TRBV7-8	.	TRBJ1-1	TGTGCCAGCAGCTTGATGGGGGGGGTGAACACTGAAGCTTTCTTT	CASSLMGGVNTEAFF
.	TRBV2	.	TRBJ1-4	TGTGCCAGCAGCGAGGACGCCGGCTCTGAAAAACTGTTTTTT	CASSEDAGSEKLFF
.	TRBV11-2	.	TRBJ1-1	TGTGCCAGCACTGGCGGGGTAGTCTCCCCTGAAGCTTTCTTT	CASTGGVVSPEAFF
TRBD1	TRBV19	.	TRBJ2-3	TGTGCCAGTAGCCCAGGGGGCGCAGTTAGGGATACGCAGTATTTT	CASSPGGAVRDTQYF
.	TRBV28	.	TRBJ1-3	TGTGCCAGCAGTTCCCCGGGGACTACCGGAAACACCATATATTTT	CASSSPGTTGNTIYF
.	TRBV5-1	.	TRBJ2-2	TGCGCCAGCAGCTTGGCGGCAGTTAACACCGGGGAGCTGTTTTTT	CASSLAAVNTGELFF
.	TRBV7-2	.	TRBJ1-1	TGTGCCAGCTCCCCGGGGGGGGGAATGAGTACTGAAGCTTTCTTT	CASSPGGGMSTEAFF
.	TRBV9	.	TRBJ2-7	TGTGCCAGCAGCGTAGACGTGTCGTCCTACGAGCAGTACTTC	CASSVDVSSYEQYF
TRBD1	TRBV5-1	.	TRBJ2-5	TGCGCCAGCAGCTTGCCCTCGGACAGGGGGCAGCGGAAGACCCAGTACTTC	CASSLPSDRGQRKTQYF
TRBD2	TRBV28	.	TRBJ2-7	TGTGCCAGCAGCTTAGCGGGAGGGCCGGACGAGCAGTACTTC	CASSLAGGPDEQYF
TRBD1	TRBV15	.	TRBJ2-1	TGTGCCACCAGCGGATTAGAGACGACAGGGGGCTCCTACAATGAGCAGTTCTTC	CATSGLETTGGSYNEQFF
TRBD1	TRBV2	.	TRBJ2-1	TGTGCCAGCACAGGACAGGGACTTTACAATGAGCAGTTCTTC	CASTGQGLYNEQFF
.	TRBV19	.	TRBJ1-5	TGTGCCAGTAGTCCGAACCCGGGGCCCCAGCATTTT	CASSPNPGPQHF
.	TRBV27	.	TRBJ2-2	TGTGCCAGCAGTATCTTGACAGGGAACACCGGGGAGCTGTTTTTT	CASSILTGNTGELFF
TRBD1	TRBV27	.	TRBJ2-7	TGTGCCAGCAGTTTATCCAGGGGGCTCGAGCAGTACTTC	CASSLSRGLEQYF
.	TRBV7-9	.	TRBJ1-4	TGTGCCAGCGGAACCCGGGACTATGAAAAACTGTTTTTT	CASGTRDYEKLFF
TRBD2	TRBV7-3	.	TRBJ2-3	TGTGCCAGCAGCTTAAAAGAGACTAGCGGGATCACAGATACGCAGTATTTT	CASSLKETSGITDTQYF
TRBD2	TRBV6-1	once	TRBJ2-7	TGTGCCAGCAGTGAAGATATAGCGGGAGCACTAGCCGAGCAGTACTTC	CASSEDIAGALAEQYF
.	TRBV28	once	TRBJ1-1	TGTGCCAGCAGTGCTGACAGCTCCTTATGGGCTTTCTTT	CASSADSSLWAFF
TRBD1	TRBV5-1	.	TRBJ1-5	TGCGCCAGCAGCACGGGACAGCCGAATCAGCCCCAGCATTTT	CASSTGQPNQPQHF
TRBD2	TRBV6-5	.	TRBJ2-1	TGTGCCAGCAATCTAGCGGGAGGTTGGGTAGATGAGCAGTTCTTC	CASNLAGGWVDEQFF
TRBD2	TRBV7-8	.	TRBJ2-3	TGTGCCAGCAGCTTAGCGGTAGCGGGAGTAGTCGGAGATACGCAGTATTTT	CASSLAVAGVVGDTQYF
TRBD1	TRBV6-5	.	TRBJ2-5	TGTGCCAGCAGTTATTCCGACAGGGGCGATGAGACCCAGTACTTC	CASSYSDRGDETQYF
TRBD2	TRBV7-9	.	TRBJ2-3	TGTGCCAGCAGCTTAAGCGGGAGCTTTGATACGCAGTATTTT	CASSLSGSFDTQYF
.	TRBV25-1	.	TRBJ2-3	TGTGCCAGCAGTGAGGAAGGGGTAGATACGCAGTATTTT	CASSEEGVDTQYF
.	TRBV10-3	.	TRBJ1-3	TGTGCCATCAGTGAGTGGGCAGCTGGAAACACCATATATTTT	CAISEWAAGNTIYF
.	TRBV4-1	.	TRBJ1-5	TGCGCCAGCAGCCCCGCTCCAACGGAGCATAGCAATCAGCCCCAGCATTTT	CASSPAPTEHSNQPQHF
.	TRBV9	few	TRBJ2-7	TGTGCCAGCAGCGTAGATCCAAGCTCCTACGAGCAGTACTTC	CASSVDPSSYEQYF
.	TRBV27	.	TRBJ2-7	TGTGCCAGCAGTTTCACACTCGCCTACGAGCAGTACTTC	CASSFTLAYEQYF
TRBD1	TRBV14	.	TRBJ1-1	TGTGCCAGCAGCCAGCAGGGGGACACTGAAGCTTTCTTT	CASSQQGDTEAFF
.	TRBV19	.	TRBJ1-5	TGTGCCAGTAGTGTACAGGGTATTCAGCCCCAGCATTTT	CASSVQGIQPQHF
.	TRBV3-1/TRBV3-2	once	TRBJ1-5	TGTGCCAGCAGCCAAGCTTGGGACGGATTCAATCAGCCCCAGCATTTT	CASSQAWDGFNQPQHF